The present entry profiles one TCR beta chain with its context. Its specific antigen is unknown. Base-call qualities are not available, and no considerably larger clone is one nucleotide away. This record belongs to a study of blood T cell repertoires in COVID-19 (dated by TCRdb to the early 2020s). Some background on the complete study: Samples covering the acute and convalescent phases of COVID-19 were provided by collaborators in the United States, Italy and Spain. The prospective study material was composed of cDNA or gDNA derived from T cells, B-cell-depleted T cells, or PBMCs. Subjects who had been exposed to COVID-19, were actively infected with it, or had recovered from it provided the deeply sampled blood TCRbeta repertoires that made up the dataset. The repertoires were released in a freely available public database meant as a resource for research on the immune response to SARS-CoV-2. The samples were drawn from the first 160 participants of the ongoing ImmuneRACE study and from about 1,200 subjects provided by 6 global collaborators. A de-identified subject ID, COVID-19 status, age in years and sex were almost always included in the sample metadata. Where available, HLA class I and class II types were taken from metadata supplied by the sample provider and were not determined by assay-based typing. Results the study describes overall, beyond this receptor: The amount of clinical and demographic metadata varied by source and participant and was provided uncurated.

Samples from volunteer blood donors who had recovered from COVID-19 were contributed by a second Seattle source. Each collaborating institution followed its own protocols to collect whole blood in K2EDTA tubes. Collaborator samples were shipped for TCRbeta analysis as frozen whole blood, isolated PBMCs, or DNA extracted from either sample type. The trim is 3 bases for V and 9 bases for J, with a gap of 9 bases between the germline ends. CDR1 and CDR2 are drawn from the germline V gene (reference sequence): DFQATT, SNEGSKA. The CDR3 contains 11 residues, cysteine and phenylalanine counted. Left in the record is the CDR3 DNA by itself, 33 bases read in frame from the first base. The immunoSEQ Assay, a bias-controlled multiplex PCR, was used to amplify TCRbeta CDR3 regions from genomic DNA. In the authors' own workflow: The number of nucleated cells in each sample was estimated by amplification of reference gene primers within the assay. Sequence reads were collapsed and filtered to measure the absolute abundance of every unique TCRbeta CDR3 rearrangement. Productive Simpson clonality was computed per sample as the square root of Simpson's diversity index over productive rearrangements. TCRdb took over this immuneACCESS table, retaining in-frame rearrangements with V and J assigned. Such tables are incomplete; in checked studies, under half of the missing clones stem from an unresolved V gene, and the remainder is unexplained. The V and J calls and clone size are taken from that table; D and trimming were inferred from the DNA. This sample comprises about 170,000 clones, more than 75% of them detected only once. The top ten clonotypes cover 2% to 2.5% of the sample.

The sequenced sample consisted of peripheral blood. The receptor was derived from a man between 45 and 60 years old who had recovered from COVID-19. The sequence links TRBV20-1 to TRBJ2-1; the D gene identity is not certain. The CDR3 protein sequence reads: CSARQDTEQFF. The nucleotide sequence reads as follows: TGCAGTGCTAGGCAGGATACTGAGCAGTTCTTC.